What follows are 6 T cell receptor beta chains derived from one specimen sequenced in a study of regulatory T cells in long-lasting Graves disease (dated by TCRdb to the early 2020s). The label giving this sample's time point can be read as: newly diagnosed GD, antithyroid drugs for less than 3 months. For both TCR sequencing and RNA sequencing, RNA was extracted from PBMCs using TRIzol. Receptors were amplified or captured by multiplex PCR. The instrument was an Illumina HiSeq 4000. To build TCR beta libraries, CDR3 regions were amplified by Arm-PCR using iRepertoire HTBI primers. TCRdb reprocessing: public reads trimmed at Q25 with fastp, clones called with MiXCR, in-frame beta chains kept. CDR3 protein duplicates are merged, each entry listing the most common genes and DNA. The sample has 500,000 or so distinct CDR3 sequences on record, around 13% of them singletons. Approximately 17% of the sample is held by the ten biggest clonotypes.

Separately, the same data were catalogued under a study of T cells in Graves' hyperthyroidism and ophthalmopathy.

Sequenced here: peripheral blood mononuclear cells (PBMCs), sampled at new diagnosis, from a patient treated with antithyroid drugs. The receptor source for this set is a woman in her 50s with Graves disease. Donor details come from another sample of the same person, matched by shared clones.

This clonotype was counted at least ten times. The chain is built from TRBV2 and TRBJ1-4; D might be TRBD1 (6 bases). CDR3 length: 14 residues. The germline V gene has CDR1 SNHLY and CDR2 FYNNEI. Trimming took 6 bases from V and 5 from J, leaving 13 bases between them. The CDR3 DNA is TGTGCCAGCAGGGTACAGGGTTGGAATGAAAAACTGTTTTTT. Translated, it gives CASRVQGWNEKLFF. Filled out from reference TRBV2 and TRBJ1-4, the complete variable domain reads EPEVTQTPSHQVTQMGQEVILRCVPISNHLYFYWYRQILGQKVEFLVSFYNNEISEKSEIFDDQFSVERPDGSNFTLKIRSTKLEDSAMYFCASRVQGWNEKLFFGSGTQLSVL.

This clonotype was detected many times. The CDR3 loop is CASSRRSSYEQYF. The CDR3 DNA follows: TGTGCCAGCAGTCGCAGGAGCTCCTACGAGCAGTACTTC. The V call is TRBV3-1, the J call TRBJ2-7; D gene unclear. CDR1 and CDR2 from the germline V gene are LGHDT and YNNKEL (reference sequence). This CDR3 has 13 amino acids. The V gene lost 6 bases and the J gene lost 0 bases, with 9 bases spanning the gap.

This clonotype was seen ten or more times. The CDR3 reads CSATGQTSYEQYF. The CDR3 DNA follows: TGCAGTGCCACCGGACAGACTTCCTACGAGCAGTACTTC. V gene TRBV20-1 combines with J gene TRBJ2-7; weak D call: TRBD1 (6 bases). Trimming pared 6 bases from V and 1 base from J, leaving 13 bases between. Per the germline V gene, CDR1 is DFQATT and CDR2 is SNEGSKA (reference sequence). This CDR3 region has 13 residues.

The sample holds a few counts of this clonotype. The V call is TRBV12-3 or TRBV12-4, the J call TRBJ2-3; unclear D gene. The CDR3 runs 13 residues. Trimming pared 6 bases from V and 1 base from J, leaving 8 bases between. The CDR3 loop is CASRYGGTDTQYF. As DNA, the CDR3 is TGTGCCAGCAGATACGGTGGCACAGATACGCAGTATTTT.

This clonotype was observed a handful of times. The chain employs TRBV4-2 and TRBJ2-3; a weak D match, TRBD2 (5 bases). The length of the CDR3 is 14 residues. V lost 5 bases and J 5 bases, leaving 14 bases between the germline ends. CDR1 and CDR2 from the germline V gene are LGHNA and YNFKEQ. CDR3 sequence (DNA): TGTGCCAGCAGCAAAACGGGGTTGGGAGATACGCAGTATTTT. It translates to CASSKTGLGDTQYF.

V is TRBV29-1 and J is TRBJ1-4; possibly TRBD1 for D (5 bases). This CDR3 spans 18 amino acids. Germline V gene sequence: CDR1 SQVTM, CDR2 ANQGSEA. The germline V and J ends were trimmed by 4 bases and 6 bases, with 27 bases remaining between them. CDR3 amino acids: CSVGLGQGGSVGDEKLFF. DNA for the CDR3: TGCAGCGTTGGTCTAGGCCAGGGAGGCTCCGTTGGGGATGAAAAACTGTTTTTT. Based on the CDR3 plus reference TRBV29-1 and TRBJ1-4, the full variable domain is SAVISQKPSRDICQRGTSLTIQCQVDSQVTMMFWYRQQPGQSLTLIATANQGSEATYESGFVIDKFPISRPNLTFSTLTVSNMSPEDSSIYLCSVGLGQGGSVGDEKLFFGSGTQLSVL.